Detailed here is one TCR beta chain. The assay was immunoSEQ multiplex PCR, and TCRdb's table has in-frame clones only and misses some. Altogether over 60,000 clones are present, about 88% being singletons, with the ten largest covering around 4.9%. The sample comes from a study of blood T cell repertoires in COVID-19. In the study overall: Material from acute and convalescent COVID-19 was sourced from the United States, Italy and Spain. PBMCs, B-cell-depleted T cells, or T cells were the source of the cDNA or gDNA that made up the material.

This CDR3 is 18 amino acids long. V trimming: 2 bases; J trimming: 5 bases; junction bases outside the gene matches: 9. Germline loops: CDR1 SGHRS, CDR2 YFSETQ. The chain links TRBV5-1 to TRBJ2-3; 15 nucleotides agree with TRBD2. The origin of this receptor is a woman aged 50 to 60 with active COVID-19. Sequencing used peripheral blood. CDR3 loop: CASSFQGLAGGPRDTQYF. The CDR3 nucleotides are TGCGCCAGCAGCTTCCAAGGACTAGCGGGAGGGCCGAGAGATACGCAGTATTTT. Full variable domain (missing parts from reference TRBV5-1 and TRBJ2-3): KAGVTQTPRYLIKTRGQQVTLSCSPISGHRSVSWYQQTPGQGLQFLFEYFSETQRNKGNFPGRFSGRQFSNSRSEMNVSTLELGDSALYLCASSFQGLAGGPRDTQYFGPGTRLTVL.